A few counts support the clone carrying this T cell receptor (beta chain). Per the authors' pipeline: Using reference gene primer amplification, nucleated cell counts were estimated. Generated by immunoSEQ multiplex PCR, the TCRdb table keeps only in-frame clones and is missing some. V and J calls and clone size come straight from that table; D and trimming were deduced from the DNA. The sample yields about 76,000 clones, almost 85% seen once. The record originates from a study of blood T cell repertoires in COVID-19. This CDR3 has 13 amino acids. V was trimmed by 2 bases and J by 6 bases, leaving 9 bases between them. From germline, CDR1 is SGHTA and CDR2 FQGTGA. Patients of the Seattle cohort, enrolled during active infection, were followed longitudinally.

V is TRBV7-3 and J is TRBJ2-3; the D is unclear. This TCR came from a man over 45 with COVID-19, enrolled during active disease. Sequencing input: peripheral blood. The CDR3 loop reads CASSLSSLDTQYF. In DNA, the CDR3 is TGTGCCAGCAGCTTATCCTCGTTGGATACGCAGTATTTT.